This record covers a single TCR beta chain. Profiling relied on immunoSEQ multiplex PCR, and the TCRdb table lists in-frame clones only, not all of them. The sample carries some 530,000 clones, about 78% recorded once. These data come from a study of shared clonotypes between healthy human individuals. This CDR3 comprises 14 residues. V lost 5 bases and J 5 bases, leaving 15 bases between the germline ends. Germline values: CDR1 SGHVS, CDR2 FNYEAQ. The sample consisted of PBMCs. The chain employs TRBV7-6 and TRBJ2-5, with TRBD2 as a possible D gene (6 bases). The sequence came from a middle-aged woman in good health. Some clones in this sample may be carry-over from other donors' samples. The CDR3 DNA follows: TGTGCCAGCAGCCCAGGACTACTAAGGGAGACCCAGTACTTC. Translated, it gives CASSPGLLRETQYF.